This T cell receptor (beta chain) was observed in a study of tumor-infiltrating lymphocytes in primary liver carcinoma. cDNA specific to TCR beta was made from about 550 ng of total RNA, with a constant-region primer employed for priming. Three nested multiplex PCR rounds, a slightly modified ARM-PCR method, built the TCR beta libraries. TRBV1-TRBV30 forward and Cbeta reverse primers drove the first two approximately 10-cycle rounds. One entry per CDR3 protein, called by TCRdb with MiXCR from the multiplex PCR reads. Of fewer than 90,000 distinct CDR3 sequences in the sample, around 70% were seen once. For each extraction, RNA and DNA were obtained together from approximately 20-30 mg of unsorted bulk tissue. This clonotype was counted only a few times. The V and J ends lost 3 bases and 0 bases, in that order; junction bases with no gene match: 2. CDR1 is SGHRS, CDR2 YFSETQ, per germline. CDR3 length: 16 residues.

The sequence came from a man aged 40-49 years with primary liver carcinoma and hepatitis B virus infection. Sequencing was done on a sample of liver tumor tissue from sampling region 1. Regarding subset: tumor region T1, superior pole. V gene TRBV5-1 combines with J gene TRBJ2-1; TRBD2 aligns across 11 bases. For the CDR3, the DNA is TGCGCCAGCAGCTCTGGACTAGCGGGCTCCTACAATGAGCAGTTCTTC. This translates into CASSSGLAGSYNEQFF.